A single T cell receptor beta chain is shown here with its context. Its specificity is not known. At the time of sampling, donors were nominally healthy, though unrecorded immune exposures were likely. With 60 Vbeta and 13 Jbeta primers, the PCR was carried out. Sequencing was performed with immunoSEQ multiplex PCR; in TCRdb, only in-frame clones are kept and a portion is missing. The table shows roughly 180,000 clones, with 70% to 80% occurring only once. This entry comes from a study of cytomegalovirus exposure and HLA in healthy donors. In germline, CDR1 is SGHNT, CDR2 YYREEE (reference sequence). V lost 2 bases, J lost 3 bases, and 3 bases lay in between. The CDR3 totals 12 residues. Study-wide findings and caveats: The study recorded 164 TCR beta chains that were cytomegalovirus-associated.

The sample taken for sequencing was PBMCs. The chain combines TRBV5-4 with TRBJ2-1; unclear D gene. This TCR derives from a man aged 25-45 years in good health and CMV-seronegative. The CDR3 loop reads CASSFNYNEQFF. CDR3 bases: TGTGCCAGCAGCTTTAACTACAATGAGCAGTTCTTC. Complete variable domain (other parts from reference TRBV5-4 and TRBJ2-1): ETGVTQSPTHLIKTRGQQVTLRCSSQSGHNTVSWYQQALGQGPQFIFQYYREEENGRGNFPPRFSGLQFPNYSSELNVNALELDDSALYLCASSFNYNEQFFGPGTRLTVL.